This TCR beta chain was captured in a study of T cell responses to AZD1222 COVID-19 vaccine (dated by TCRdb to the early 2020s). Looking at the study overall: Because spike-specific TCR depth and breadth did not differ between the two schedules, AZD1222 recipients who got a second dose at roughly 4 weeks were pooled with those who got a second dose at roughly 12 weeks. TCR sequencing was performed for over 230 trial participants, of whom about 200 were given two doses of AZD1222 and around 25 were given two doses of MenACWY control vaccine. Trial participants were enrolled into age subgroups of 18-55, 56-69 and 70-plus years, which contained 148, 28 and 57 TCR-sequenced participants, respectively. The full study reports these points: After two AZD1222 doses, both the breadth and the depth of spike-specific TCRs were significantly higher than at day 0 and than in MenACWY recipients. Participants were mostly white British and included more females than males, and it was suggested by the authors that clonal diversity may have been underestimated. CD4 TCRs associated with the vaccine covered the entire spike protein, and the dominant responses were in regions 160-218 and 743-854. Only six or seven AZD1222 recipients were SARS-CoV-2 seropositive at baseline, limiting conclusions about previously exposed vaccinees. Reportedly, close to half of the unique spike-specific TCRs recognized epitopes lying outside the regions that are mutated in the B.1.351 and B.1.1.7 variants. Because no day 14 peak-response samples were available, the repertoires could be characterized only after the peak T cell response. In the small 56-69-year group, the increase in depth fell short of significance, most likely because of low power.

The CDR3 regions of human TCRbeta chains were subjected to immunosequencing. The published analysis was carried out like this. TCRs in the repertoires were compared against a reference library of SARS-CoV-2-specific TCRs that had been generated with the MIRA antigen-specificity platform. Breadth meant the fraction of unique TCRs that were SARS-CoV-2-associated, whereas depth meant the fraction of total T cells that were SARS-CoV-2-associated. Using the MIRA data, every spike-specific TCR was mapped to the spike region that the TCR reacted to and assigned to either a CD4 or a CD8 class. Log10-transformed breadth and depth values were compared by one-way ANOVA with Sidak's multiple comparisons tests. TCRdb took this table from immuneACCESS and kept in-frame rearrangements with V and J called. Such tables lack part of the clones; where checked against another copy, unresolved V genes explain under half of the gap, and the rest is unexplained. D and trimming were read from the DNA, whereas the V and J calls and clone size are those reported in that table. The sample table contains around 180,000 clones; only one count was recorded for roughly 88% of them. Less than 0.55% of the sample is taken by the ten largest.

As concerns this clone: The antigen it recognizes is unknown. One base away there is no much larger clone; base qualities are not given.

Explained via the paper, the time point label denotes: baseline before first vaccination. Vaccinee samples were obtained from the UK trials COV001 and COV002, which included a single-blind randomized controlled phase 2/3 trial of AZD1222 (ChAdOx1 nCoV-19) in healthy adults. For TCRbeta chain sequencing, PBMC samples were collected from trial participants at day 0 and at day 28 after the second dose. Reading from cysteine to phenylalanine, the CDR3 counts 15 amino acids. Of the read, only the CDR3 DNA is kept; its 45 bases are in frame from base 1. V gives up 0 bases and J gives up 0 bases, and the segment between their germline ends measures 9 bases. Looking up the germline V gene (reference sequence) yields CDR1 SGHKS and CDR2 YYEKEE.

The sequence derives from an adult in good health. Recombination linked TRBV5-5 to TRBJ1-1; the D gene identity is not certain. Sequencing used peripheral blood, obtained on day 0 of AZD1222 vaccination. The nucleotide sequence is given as TGTGCCAGCAGCTTGGCCTTGGGAGTGAACACTGAAGCTTTCTTT. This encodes CASSLALGVNTEAFF. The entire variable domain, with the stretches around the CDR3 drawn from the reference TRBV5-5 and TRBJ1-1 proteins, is DAGVTQSPTHLIKTRGQQVTLRCSPISGHKSVSWYQQVLGQGPQFIFQYYEKEERGRGNFPDRFSARQFPNYSSELNVNALLLGDSALYLCASSLALGVNTEAFFGQGTRLTVV.